This TCR beta chain was identified during a study of OX40 agonist ivuxolimab in advanced cancers. Study-wide points: At 0.1 to 3.0 mg/kg and by week 6, clonal expansion occurred in CD4+ and CD8+ blood T cells. In the expanded peripheral T cells, antigen specificity was never determined.

Concerning this clone: The target antigen is unknown.

The repertoire was sequenced with immunoSEQ multiplex PCR; TCRdb's copy has only in-frame clones and lacks some. The table lists under 30,000 clones, around 83% of them singletons, with 15% to 20% in the top ten. The sequencing here drew on CD4+ or CD8+ T cells sorted from blood, taken in a trial of the OX40 agonist ivuxolimab. The source is an adult with an advanced solid tumor such as melanoma, head and neck, liver or kidney cancer.

The chain's CDR3 is CASRGLSNEQFF. The CDR3 nucleotides read TGTGCCAGCAGAGGACTAAGCAATGAGCAGTTCTTC. The rearrangement joins TRBV5-6 to TRBJ2-1, with D tentatively TRBD2 (6 bases). The CDR3 has 12 amino acids. V dropped 5 bases and J dropped 6 bases, with 9 bases sitting between them. Germline V CDR1 and CDR2: SGHDT, YYEEEE.